This T cell receptor beta chain stems from a study of response to subunit inactivated influenza vaccine. This clonotype came up a few times. The antigen is not known. Germline V lookup: CDR1 SGHNT, CDR2 YYREEE (reference sequence). The CDR3 is made up of 16 amino acids. Deletions cut 0 bases from V and 4 bases from J, with 16 bases between. Each CDR3 protein gets one entry after TCRdb re-called the RT-PCR reads with MiXCR. The sample has 200,000 to 250,000 distinct CDR3 sequences, 10% to 15% seen once. Study conclusions and caveats: Authors suggested seasonal influenza vaccinations each recruit few new T cells.

Sequenced material: non-naive T cells sorted from PBMCs, taken 14 days before vaccination. The chain combines TRBV5-4 with TRBJ2-5; D possibly uses TRBD1 or TRBD2 (5 bases each). The sequence came from a man aged 45-65 years who received an inactivated influenza vaccine. As DNA, the CDR3 is TGTGCCAGCAGCTTGGCCCGGGACCGCCGACGAGAGACCCAGTACTTC. Amino acid sequence: CASSLARDRRRETQYF.